The 25 T cell receptor beta chains presented below share a single source sample, sequenced in a study of T cells in Graves' hyperthyroidism and ophthalmopathy. The CDR3 regions of TCR beta were amplified from RNA transcripts. The TCR CDR3 was amplified in a first-round RT-PCR using the HTBI primer set. TCRdb re-called the multiplex PCR reads through MiXCR, storing one row per CDR3 protein. This repertoire shows about 580,000 distinct CDR3 sequences, approximately 44% found once; its top ten account for more than 7%. Sample: peripheral blood or thyroid tissue (not recorded which). These receptors were obtained from a woman aged 18-35 years with Graves' hyperthyroidism.

This clonotype was detected ten times or more. CDR3 loop: CATRVGLASETQYF. The CDR3 nucleotides read TGTGCCACCCGAGTTGGACTAGCTTCGGAGACCCAGTACTTC. The V gene is TRBV11-3, the J gene TRBJ2-5; 8 positions agree with TRBD2. CDR1 is SGHNT, CDR2 YENEEA, per germline. V was clipped by 10 bases and J by 5 bases; unmatched bases: 12. CDR3 length equals 14 residues.

The chain carries TRBV20-1 and TRBJ1-2; TRBD1 matches at 11 bases. Germline V lookup: CDR1 DFQATT, CDR2 SNEGSKA (reference sequence). The junction had 1 base not matched to a gene; V was cut back by 2 bases and J by 11 bases. This CDR3 has 11 amino acids. CDR3: CSARRDRGYTF. Written as DNA, the CDR3 is TGCAGTGCTAGACGGGACAGGGGGTACACCTTC.

This clonotype was recorded a few times. The rearrangement links TRBV13 to TRBJ2-2; tentatively, D is TRBD1 (5 bases). Germline V lookup: CDR1 PRHDT, CDR2 FYEKMQ (reference sequence). Trimming removed 2 bases at V and 0 bases at J, with 10 bases between. The CDR3 is 16 residues long. The CDR3 sequence: CASSLWRQTNTGELFF. The CDR3 region has the DNA TGTGCCAGCAGCTTATGGCGACAGACGAACACCGGGGAGCTGTTTTTT.

The V and J genes are TRBV20-1 and TRBJ1-1; 7 positions match TRBD1. The CDR3 has 13 amino acids. V lost 3 bases, J lost 3 bases, and 4 bases stayed unmatched. Germline lookup yields CDR1 DFQATT and CDR2 SNEGSKA (reference sequence). CDR3 DNA: TGCAGTGCTAGCGAGGGGGCTGACACTGAAGCTTTCTTT. The encoded protein is CSASEGADTEAFF.

The rearrangement joins TRBV6-1 to TRBJ1-3; D is undetermined. The CDR3 loop spans 16 amino acids. CDR1 MNHNS and CDR2 SASEGT come from the germline V gene. Trimming removed 4 bases at V and 0 bases at J, with 13 bases between. The CDR3 loop reads CASSGRRLSSGNTIYF. Here the CDR3 DNA reads TGTGCCAGCAGTGGACGGCGGCTAAGCTCTGGAAACACCATATATTTT.

This clonotype was observed at least ten times. The chain has TRBV7-2 and TRBJ1-3, with D unclear. The V end was cut by 4 bases, the J end by 2 bases, with 15 bases between. The CDR3 consists of 16 residues. Germline V gene data show CDR1 as SGHTA and CDR2 as FQGNSA. The CDR3 coding sequence is TGTGCCAGCAGCTCAAGGGTCAGGCGGCCTGGAAACACCATATATTTT. The encoded protein is CASSSRVRRPGNTIYF.

The chain has TRBV15 and TRBJ2-7; D may match TRBD1 or TRBD2 (6 bases each). The V and J ends lost 1 base and 11 bases respectively, with 15 bases between them. The length of the CDR3 is 13 residues. Germline V lookup: CDR1 LNHNV, CDR2 YYDKDF (reference sequence). The CDR3 reads CATSRVPGASKYF. The CDR3 DNA follows: TGTGCCACCAGCAGAGTCCCGGGGGCGTCGAAGTACTTC.

V usage is TRBV11-2 and J usage is TRBJ1-2; 8 bases line up with TRBD1. Germline-derived CDR1 and CDR2 are SGHAT and FQNNGV. This CDR3 has 13 amino acids. Trimming took 5 bases from V and 6 from J; bases not matched to a gene: 5. For the CDR3, the DNA is TGTGCCAGCAGCATCGGGACAGGTCATGGCTACACCTTC. This gives the protein CASSIGTGHGYTF.

This clonotype was counted a single time. This sequence joins TRBV15 and TRBJ2-7, with 10 bases matching TRBD2. In germline, CDR1 is LNHNV, CDR2 YYDKDF (reference sequence). Losses at the gene ends were 5 bases for V and 4 bases for J; bases not matched to a gene: 8. The CDR3 spans 15 residues. Written as DNA, the CDR3 is TGTGCCACCAGCGCAGGAGCGGGAGGGCCGTACGAGCAGTACTTC. Residues: CATSAGAGGPYEQYF. The full variable domain, in which reference TRBV15 and TRBJ2-7 provide the parts outside the CDR3, is DAMVIQNPRYQVTQFGKPVTLSCSQTLNHNVMYWYQQKSSQAPKLLFHYYDKDFNNEADTPDNFQSRRPNTSFCFLDIRSPGLGDTAMYLCATSAGAGGPYEQYFGPGTRLTVT.

V is TRBV20-1 and J is TRBJ2-7; D gene uncertain. CDR3 length: 9 amino acids. CDR1 and CDR2 (germline): DFQATT, SNEGSKA (reference sequence). Trimming shortened V by 3 bases and J by 5 bases, and 2 bases separated the two germline ends. CDR3 sequence reads: CSASNEQYF. The CDR3 DNA follows: TGCAGTGCTAGCAACGAGCAGTACTTC.

At least ten counts were recorded for this clonotype. The genes are TRBV19 and TRBJ1-5; D uncertain. Germline V gives CDR1 LNHDA, CDR2 SQIVND (reference sequence). Between the trimmed V and J ends, which lost 3 bases and 2 bases, there was a span of 14 bases. CDR3 size: 16 residues. Here the CDR3 DNA reads TGTGCCAGTAGTATTGGGTCAGAGACGGGCAATCAGCCCCAGCATTTT. This encodes CASSIGSETGNQPQHF.

The genes are TRBV10-3 and TRBJ1-6; D is possibly TRBD1 (6 bases). CDR3 length equals 15 residues. CDR1 and CDR2 (germline): ENHRY, SYGVKD. The V end lost 6 bases, the J end lost 5 bases, and 14 bases lay between the germline ends. CDR3 DNA sequence: TGTGCCATCAGCGCGCAGGGGAAGGATAATTCACCCCTCCACTTT. Protein sequence: CAISAQGKDNSPLHF.

There are a few counts of this clonotype. The chain has TRBV15 and TRBJ2-3; weak D call: TRBD2 (6 bases). CDR3 length equals 15 residues. Germline-derived CDR1 and CDR2 are LNHNV and YYDKDF (reference sequence). Deletions cut 0 bases from V and 0 bases from J, with 7 bases between. The CDR3 nucleotides read TGTGCCACCAGCAGAGAACTAGCTAGCACAGATACGCAGTATTTT. Protein: CATSRELASTDTQYF.

This clonotype was detected ten times or more. CDR3 in amino acids: CASSLTASTDTQYF. CDR3 in DNA: TGTGCCAGCAGCTTAACTGCCAGCACAGATACGCAGTATTTT. The chain recombines TRBV7-3 with TRBJ2-3; D remains unclear. Trimming pared 0 bases from V and 0 bases from J, leaving 4 bases between. The CDR3 runs to 14 residues. Germline assignment: CDR1 SGHTA and CDR2 FQGTGA.

Details on this clonotype: This may stem from a read error, because a much larger clone lies one nucleotide away. The rearrangement joins TRBV20-1 to TRBJ1-3; D call uncertain. This CDR3 spans 15 amino acids. Germline CDR1 is DFQATT and CDR2 is SNEGSKA (reference sequence). The CDR3 region has the DNA TGCAATGCTAGAGATTCGAGGGAAGCTGGAAACACCATATATTTT. It translates to CNARDSREAGNTIYF.

This clonotype was observed a handful of times. The gene calls are TRBV20-1 and TRBJ2-1; D is undetermined. This CDR3 is built from 12 residues. V was pared by 6 bases and J by 3 bases, with 9 bases between. Germline V gene data show CDR1 as DFQATT and CDR2 as SNEGSKA (reference sequence). As DNA, the CDR3 is TGCAGTGCCCGCCTAGGCTACAATGAGCAGTTCTTC. It specifies CSARLGYNEQFF.

This clonotype was detected ten times or more. V and J are TRBV27 and TRBJ2-5, with D maybe TRBD2 (6 bases). Per germline, CDR1 MNHEY and CDR2 SMNVEV (reference sequence). V lost 5 bases and J lost 9, with 13 bases in between. The CDR3 runs to 12 residues. DNA for the CDR3: TGTGCCAGCAGTGAACCCTCTAGCGCCCAGTACTTC. It yields the protein CASSEPSSAQYF.

This clonotype was seen at least ten times. The chain has TRBV12-3 or TRBV12-4 and TRBJ2-5; D not certain. Trimming took off 2 bases at V and 1 base at J, with 5 bases between the two ends. The CDR3 is 13 amino acids. The DNA for the CDR3 is TGTGCCAGCAGTTTAAGCAGCCAAGAGACCCAGTACTTC. Residues: CASSLSSQETQYF.

This clonotype was detected ten times or more. The CDR3 spells CASSEHRANTGELFF. The DNA for the CDR3 is TGTGCCAGCAGTGAGCACAGAGCAAACACCGGGGAGCTGTTTTTT. The rearrangement uses TRBV6-4 and TRBJ2-2, with D uncertain. V was pared by 3 bases and J by 2 bases, with 10 bases between. The CDR3 sequence is 15 residues long. Germline CDR1 MRHNA, CDR2 SNTAGT.

This chain connects TRBV9 to TRBJ1-1, with 9 bases identical to TRBD1. This CDR3 comprises 16 residues. Germline lookup yields CDR1 SGDLS and CDR2 YYNGEE. V shed 0 bases and J 5 bases; nucleotides not matched to a gene: 8. CDR3 nucleotide sequence: TGTGCCAGCAGCGTAGGATACAGGGGGCAGGGTACTGAAGCTTTCTTT. Protein: CASSVGYRGQGTEAFF.

This clonotype has at least ten counts. CDR3 nucleotide sequence: TGTGCCATCACCGCAGGGAAGGGTTACGAGCAGTACTTC. It encodes CAITAGKGYEQYF. The rearrangement links TRBV10-3 to TRBJ2-7; weak D call: TRBD1 (5 bases). The CDR3 has 13 amino acids. V was clipped by 7 bases and J by 4 bases, with 14 bases between them. Germline CDR1 reads ENHRY; CDR2 reads SYGVKD.

This clonotype was recorded many times. This chain links TRBV5-8 with TRBJ1-5; possibly TRBD1 for D (5 bases). Trimming removed 4 bases at V and 2 bases at J, with 22 bases between. Germline CDR1 reads SGHTS; CDR2 reads YDEGEE. The CDR3 length is 18 residues. The CDR3 is CASSHGQGLPKGNQPQHF. The CDR3 DNA reads as TGTGCCAGCAGCCATGGACAAGGCCTACCCAAGGGCAATCAGCCCCAGCATTTT.

The gene calls are TRBV10-3 and TRBJ1-2, with 11 positions matching TRBD1. The CDR3 contains 15 residues. Germline loops: CDR1 ENHRY, CDR2 SYGVKD. Trimming cost V 6 bases and J 7 bases; bases outside gene matches: 10. CDR3 coding DNA: TGTGCCATCAGCGATCCGGGACAGGGGGTGGTTGGCTACACCTTC. It is translated as CAISDPGQGVVGYTF.

In its sample, this clonotype was seen many times. V usage is TRBV11-2 and J usage is TRBJ2-7; D is unresolved. Germline loops: CDR1 SGHAT, CDR2 FQNNGV. Trimming left V 1 base short and J 2 bases short, with 9 bases between. CDR3 length equals 14 residues. The CDR3 spells CASSLASQAYEQYF. Here the CDR3 DNA reads TGTGCCAGCAGCTTAGCGTCACAAGCCTACGAGCAGTACTTC.

This clonotype was seen ten or more times. This chain uses TRBV20-1 with TRBJ1-5; possible D gene TRBD1, 5 bases. Between the trimmed V and J ends, which lost 0 bases and 9 bases, there was a span of 12 bases. This CDR3 contains 13 residues. Germline V CDR1 and CDR2: DFQATT, SNEGSKA (reference sequence). CDR3 protein: CSARDDTQGPQHF. The CDR3 DNA reads TGCAGTGCTAGAGATGACACCCAGGGGCCCCAGCATTTT.